This T cell receptor beta chain was recovered during a study of CD8 T cells in ankylosing spondylitis. This clonotype has a handful of counts. What it binds is not known. As the method for making TCR beta libraries, quantitative 5'-RACE with molecular barcodes was used. MiXCR was run by TCRdb on the 5' RACE reads, yielding one entry per CDR3 protein. The data contain approximately 260,000 distinct CDR3 sequences, about 18% of them singletons. Germline V gene sequence: CDR1 KGHDR, CDR2 SFDVKD. V lost 0 bases and J lost 3, with 1 base in between. The CDR3 length is 13 residues. Study-wide points: Reportedly, disease-linked clones are significantly enriched in ankylosing spondylitis patients' matched synovial fluid.

This clonotype was sampled from a male donor with ankylosing spondylitis or in good health (not recorded which). The V call is TRBV24-1, the J call TRBJ2-2, with D unresolved. Sequenced input: blood, either unsorted or a sorted T cell fraction (not recorded which). In DNA form, the CDR3 reads TGTGCCACCAGTGATTTGTACACCGGGGAGCTGTTTTTT. Protein sequence: CATSDLYTGELFF.